The TCR beta chain described here comes from a study of OX40 agonist ivuxolimab in advanced cancers. CDR1 and CDR2 from the germline V gene are KGHSH and LQKENI. The CDR3 is 15 residues long. Trimming took 6 bases from V and 3 from J; bases not matched to a gene: 9. Only in-frame clones appear in the TCRdb table, and some are missing; sequencing was by immunoSEQ multiplex PCR. Among over 95,000 clones listed, approximately 90% were seen once. Sequencing was performed on CD4+ or CD8+ T cells sorted from blood, taken in a trial of the OX40 agonist ivuxolimab. This chain uses TRBV18 with TRBJ2-7; TRBD1 matches 9 bases. This clonotype was obtained from an adult with an advanced solid tumor such as melanoma, head and neck, liver or kidney cancer. The CDR3 coding sequence is TGTGCCAGCTCCAAAGGGGGACAGGGTTTCTACGAGCAGTACTTC. Protein sequence: CASSKGGQGFYEQYF.